This is a list of T cell receptor beta chains from one sample in a study of blood T cells in healthy people across ages. TCRdb re-analysed the 5' RACE reads in MiXCR, keeping a single row per CDR3 protein. Of 800,000 or so distinct CDR3 sequences in the sample, approximately 25% were seen once. The data were also submitted as part of a second study, on T cells of mothers and their children.

The sample consisted of blood. The receptors originated from a boy aged 5-17 years in good health. CDR3s include the opening cysteine and the closing phenylalanine or tryptophan. A D gene is named only where the DNA matches it firmly. For some rows the clone size is stated as once, few or many, or as a class when expanded; others skip it.

size	V	D	J	CDR3	DNA
few	TRBV6-5	TRBD2	TRBJ2-1	CASSLTSGRAPISYNEQFF	TGTGCCAGCAGCCTTACTAGCGGGAGGGCCCCTATCTCCTACAATGAGCAGTTCTTC
NA	TRBV29-1	TRBD1	TRBJ2-3	CSVAVRDRGLDTQYF	TGCAGCGTGGCCGTCCGGGACAGGGGGCTGGATACGCAGTATTTT
NA	TRBV28	NA	TRBJ2-7	CASSFRISDEQYF	TGTGCCAGCAGTTTCAGGATATCGGACGAGCAGTACTTC
few	TRBV3-1	TRBD2	TRBJ2-7	CASSQVRTSGGQNEQYF	TGTGCCAGCAGCCAAGTTCGCACTAGCGGGGGGCAGAACGAGCAGTACTTC
NA	TRBV5-1	NA	TRBJ1-2	CASSLHENYGYTF	TGCGCCAGCAGCTTGCACGAGAACTATGGCTACACCTTC
few	TRBV29-1	NA	TRBJ1-1	CSVVLWGTEAFF	TGCAGCGTAGTTCTTTGGGGCACTGAAGCTTTCTTT
NA	TRBV14	NA	TRBJ2-1	CASSQGGRSGNEQFF	TGTGCCAGCAGCCAAGGTGGGAGGTCGGGGAATGAGCAGTTCTTC
few	TRBV20-1	NA	TRBJ1-1	CSASWRGLNTEAFF	TGCAGTGCTAGTTGGCGGGGTTTGAACACTGAAGCTTTCTTT
few	TRBV4-3	NA	TRBJ2-1	CASSQTGTQQFF	TGCGCCAGCAGCCAAACCGGGACTCAGCAGTTCTTC
few	TRBV7-2	TRBD1	TRBJ1-3	CASSPGQASGNTIYF	TGTGCCAGCAGCCCAGGACAGGCCTCTGGAAACACCATATATTTT
NA	TRBV10-3	NA	TRBJ1-2	CAISESLPLPNYGYTF	TGTGCCATCAGTGAGAGCCTACCTCTCCCTAACTATGGCTACACCTTC
NA	TRBV5-1	NA	TRBJ2-7	CASSPRDGLYEQYF	TGCGCCAGCAGCCCGCGGGACGGATTATACGAGCAGTACTTC
NA	TRBV4-1	NA	TRBJ1-1	CASSQDYGLNTEAFF	TGCGCCAGCAGCCAAGATTACGGCCTTAACACTGAAGCCTTCTTT
NA	TRBV5-1	NA	TRBJ2-1	CASSLTGYDEQFF	TGCGCCAGCAGCTTGACCGGGTACGATGAGCAGTTCTTC
many	TRBV20-1	TRBD2	TRBJ2-1	CSARGTRDYNEQFF	TGCAGTGCTAGAGGGACTAGAGATTACAATGAGCAGTTCTTC
few	TRBV7-9	TRBD1	TRBJ1-2	CASTLVQGDYGYTF	TGTGCCAGCACCCTCGTTCAGGGGGACTATGGCTACACCTTC
many	TRBV20-1	TRBD2	TRBJ2-5	CSARAGGLLPQETQYF	TGCAGTGCTAGAGCGGGGGGGCTGTTGCCGCAAGAGACCCAGTACTTC
NA	TRBV6-2/TRBV6-3	NA	TRBJ1-2	CASSYSVRGYTF	TGTGCCAGCAGTTACTCGGTGAGGGGCTACACCTTC
NA	TRBV5-1	NA	TRBJ1-5	CASSLDGTSNQPQHF	TGCGCCAGCAGCTTGGACGGGACTAGCAATCAGCCCCAGCATTTT
few	TRBV28	NA	TRBJ2-5	CASSSRVGQETQYF	TGTGCCAGCAGTTCAAGGGTGGGGCAAGAGACCCAGTACTTC